Listed below are T cell receptor beta chains from one sample, sequenced in a study of OX40 agonist ivuxolimab in advanced cancers. Only in-frame clones appear in the TCRdb table, and some are missing; sequencing was by immunoSEQ multiplex PCR. The data show 66,000 or so clones, about 85% seen once. The sequencing here drew on CD4+ or CD8+ T cells sorted from blood, taken in a trial of the OX40 agonist ivuxolimab. All receptors derive from an adult with an advanced solid tumor such as melanoma, head and neck, liver or kidney cancer. Both conserved end residues are part of each CDR3. A D gene is named only where the DNA matches it firmly. Expanded clones get a size class; other rows say once, few or many, or leave the size out.

cdr3_aa cdr3_nt cdr3_length j_call v_call d_call clone_size
CASSLGQGPEAFF TGTGCCAGCAGTTTAGGACAGGGGCCTGAAGCTTTCTTT 13 TRBJ1-1 TRBV28 TRBD1 .
CAISEELAGYNEQFF TGTGCCATCAGTGAAGAGCTAGCGGGTTACAATGAGCAGTTCTTC 15 TRBJ2-1 TRBV10-3 TRBD2 .
CASSGMGRVTEAFF TGTGCCAGCAGTGGTATGGGGCGCGTCACTGAAGCTTTCTTT 14 TRBJ1-1 TRBV2 . few
CASSLGLKNEQFF TGCGCCAGCAGCTTGGGACTGAAGAATGAGCAGTTCTTC 13 TRBJ2-1 TRBV5-1 . .
CASSPPTGWNTEAFF TGTGCCAGCAGCCCCCCGACAGGGTGGAACACTGAAGCTTTCTTT 15 TRBJ1-1 TRBV14 TRBD1 .
CASGTGANQPQHF TGTGCCAGTGGAACAGGGGCCAATCAGCCCCAGCATTTT 13 TRBJ1-5 TRBV19 TRBD1 .
CASRSHRAASNEQYF TGTGCCAGCAGATCCCACAGGGCTGCATCGAACGAGCAGTACTTC 15 TRBJ2-7 TRBV6-5 . .
CASSSWGEGYTGELFF TGTGCCAGCAGCTCCTGGGGGGAGGGGTACACCGGGGAGCTGTTTTTT 16 TRBJ2-2 TRBV11-2 TRBD2 .
CASSEIGLTRNTIYF TGTGCCAGCAGTGAAATAGGCCTAACCCGAAACACCATATATTTT 15 TRBJ1-3 TRBV6-1 . .
CASTMGGAGANVLTF TGTGCCAGTACCATGGGGGGGGCTGGGGCCAACGTCCTGACTTTC 15 TRBJ2-6 TRBV19 TRBD2 .
CASSLNGGSSTDTQYF TGCGCCAGCAGCTTGAACGGCGGGTCAAGCACAGATACGCAGTATTTT 16 TRBJ2-3 TRBV5-1 . .
CATGQGSTGELFF TGTGCCACCGGACAGGGGAGCACCGGGGAGCTGTTTTTT 13 TRBJ2-2 TRBV6-4 TRBD1 .
CAWSGAETNEKLFF TGTGCCTGGAGCGGGGCAGAGACTAATGAAAAACTGTTTTTT 14 TRBJ1-4 TRBV30 . .
CASSDLQAGLTKNIQYF TGTGCCAGCAGTGATCTTCAGGCAGGGTTGACCAAAAACATTCAGTACTTC 17 TRBJ2-4 TRBV6-1 . .
CASSLAIGVNQPQHF TGTGCCAGCAGCTTAGCGATCGGAGTCAATCAGCCCCAGCATTTT 15 TRBJ1-5 TRBV7-8 . .
CASRHPGQSNQPQHF TGTGCCAGCAGGCATCCGGGACAGAGCAATCAGCCCCAGCATTTT 15 TRBJ1-5 TRBV28 TRBD1 .
CASSWTFGTGQYEQYF TGCGCCAGCAGCTGGACTTTCGGGACAGGTCAATACGAGCAGTACTTC 16 TRBJ2-7 TRBV5-1 TRBD1 .
CASSLSGRGETQYF TGTGCCAGCAGCTTATCTGGCAGAGGAGAGACCCAGTACTTC 14 TRBJ2-5 TRBV5-4 . few
CASSPEGGAGYF TGTGCCAGCAGCCCGGAGGGGGGCGCCGGGTACTTC 12 TRBJ2-7 TRBV5-5 . .
CASSWGWDTGDTDTQYF TGTGCCAGCAGTTGGGGGTGGGACACAGGCGACACAGATACGCAGTATTTT 17 TRBJ2-3 TRBV28 . .
CASSHPGNQGYEQYF TGTGCCAGCAGCCATCCAGGAAACCAGGGGTACGAGCAGTACTTC 15 TRBJ2-7 TRBV14 . .
CASSLRQGDEKLFF TGTGCCAGCAGTCTTCGACAGGGGGACGAAAAACTGTTTTTT 14 TRBJ1-4 TRBV28 TRBD1 .
CASSRSSYEQYF TGTGCCAGCAGTCGGAGCTCCTACGAGCAGTACTTC 12 TRBJ2-7 TRBV14 . .
CASSLAGDYNEQFF TGTGCCAGCAGCTTAGCGGGTGACTACAATGAGCAGTTCTTC 14 TRBJ2-1 TRBV11-3 . .
CASSQALTGKAFF TGTGCCAGCAGCCAAGCCCTTACAGGGAAGGCTTTCTTT 13 TRBJ1-1 TRBV14 . .
CASSLGTYEQYF TGTGCCAGCAGCTTGGGGACCTACGAGCAGTACTTC 12 TRBJ2-7 TRBV5-4 . .
CASLQGMNTEAFF TGTGCCAGTCTACAGGGGATGAACACTGAAGCTTTCTTT 13 TRBJ1-1 TRBV18 TRBD1 .
CASSFTRDNEQYF TGTGCCAGCAGCTTTACCAGGGATAACGAGCAGTACTTC 13 TRBJ2-7 TRBV7-2 . .
CSAGDNEKLFF TGCAGCGCAGGGGATAATGAAAAACTGTTTTTT 11 TRBJ1-4 TRBV20-1 . .
CASSLGTGGKNVGNTIYF TGTGCCAGCAGTTTGGGAACAGGGGGCAAGAACGTAGGAAACACCATATATTTT 18 TRBJ1-3 TRBV28 TRBD1 .
CAWNTGPSGNTIYF TGTGCCTGGAATACGGGGCCCTCTGGAAACACCATATATTTT 14 TRBJ1-3 TRBV30 . .
CASSLGQGGAFF TGTGCCAGCAGCTTAGGGCAGGGAGGAGCTTTCTTT 12 TRBJ1-1 TRBV7-9 . few
CASSPRQGVEEKLFF TGTGCCAGCAGCCCGAGACAGGGGGTGGAAGAAAAACTGTTTTTT 15 TRBJ1-4 TRBV7-9 TRBD1 .
CASSLRRITNYGYTF TGTGCCAGCAGCCTTCGACGCATCACTAACTATGGCTACACCTTC 15 TRBJ1-2 TRBV6-5 . .
CASSLAQGSGANVLTF TGCGCCAGCAGCTTGGCCCAGGGTTCAGGGGCCAACGTCCTGACTTTC 16 TRBJ2-6 TRBV5-1 . few
CASSIRGGEQFF TGTGCCAGTAGTATAAGGGGCGGTGAGCAGTTCTTC 12 TRBJ2-1 TRBV19 . .
CASSPDRGRDYGYTF TGTGCCAGTAGTCCGGACAGGGGGCGCGACTATGGCTACACCTTC 15 TRBJ1-2 TRBV19 TRBD1 .
CASSLTGANEKLFF TGTGCCAGCAGTTTGACTGGGGCTAATGAAAAACTGTTTTTT 14 TRBJ1-4 TRBV28 . .